A single sample gave rise to the 8 T cell receptor beta chains below, sequenced in a study of T cells after yellow fever vaccination. MiXCR was run by TCRdb on the 5' RACE reads, yielding one entry per CDR3 protein. The sample lists 300,000 to 400,000 distinct CDR3 sequences, 9.5% to 15% occurring once. The sample was CD4+ T cells sorted from PBMCs, taken 15 days after the yellow fever booster vaccination. These receptors were obtained from a man aged 18 to 35 who received the YFV17D yellow fever vaccine.

This clonotype was counted only a few times. The chain joins TRBV18 to TRBJ1-1; D is ambiguous. V was cut by 3 bases and J by 1 base, with 9 bases left in between. Germline CDR1 is KGHSH and CDR2 is LQKENI. The CDR3 sequence is 14 residues long. CDR3 residues: CASSPEEGNTEAFF. The CDR3 DNA is TGTGCCAGCTCACCGGAGGAGGGGAACACTGAAGCTTTCTTT.

This clonotype was picked up a small number of times. The chain carries TRBV7-2 and TRBJ2-3, with 7 nucleotides matching TRBD2. Trimming took 2 bases from V and 6 from J; bases not matched to a gene: 5. Germline CDR1 is SGHTA and CDR2 is FQGNSA. This CDR3 has 14 residues. CDR3 sequence reads: CASSLSILADTQYF. In DNA, the CDR3 is TGTGCCAGCAGCTTATCGATACTAGCGGATACGCAGTATTTT. The complete variable domain, with remaining parts taken from reference TRBV7-2 and TRBJ2-3, reads GAGVSQSPSNKVTEKGKDVELRCDPISGHTALYWYRQSLGQGLEFLIYFQGNSAPDKSGLPSDRFSAERTGGSVSTLTIQRTQQEDSAVYLCASSLSILADTQYFGPGTRLTVL.

This clonotype appeared a few times. V and J are TRBV20-1 and TRBJ1-2; possible D gene TRBD1, 5 bases. Per germline, CDR1 DFQATT and CDR2 SNEGSKA (reference sequence). CDR3 length equals 14 residues. The germline V and J ends were trimmed by 5 bases and 5 bases, with 18 bases remaining between them. CDR3 DNA: TGCAGTGCTTACCCCCCTCGGGGCGGATATGGCTACACCTTC. Translation gives CSAYPPRGGYGYTF.

The chain carries TRBV11-3 and TRBJ1-1; the D gene is possibly TRBD1 (5 bases). This CDR3 contains 15 residues. Germline assignment: CDR1 SGHNT and CDR2 YENEEA. The germline V and J ends were trimmed by 2 bases and 1 base, with 11 bases remaining between them. The CDR3 reads CASSLYGTGNTEAFF. CDR3 coding DNA: TGTGCCAGCAGCTTATATGGTACAGGGAACACTGAAGCTTTCTTT.

V gene TRBV27 combines with J gene TRBJ2-5, with 7 positions matching TRBD2. CDR1 and CDR2 from the germline V gene are MNHEY and SMNVEV (reference sequence). Losses at the gene ends were 6 bases for V and 5 bases for J; bases not matched to a gene: 9. This CDR3 spans 14 amino acids. The CDR3 loop is CASRRAGRGETQYF. DNA of the CDR3: TGTGCCAGCAGACGAGCGGGGAGAGGCGAGACCCAGTACTTC.

The gene calls are TRBV5-6 and TRBJ1-4; possible D gene TRBD1, 6 bases. V dropped 5 bases and J dropped 6 bases, with 17 bases sitting between them. Per the germline V gene, CDR1 is SGHDT and CDR2 is YYEEEE. The CDR3 has 15 amino acids. Written as DNA, the CDR3 is TGTGCCAGCAGTTATTTCCCGGGACAACATGAAAAACTGTTTTTT. Protein sequence: CASSYFPGQHEKLFF. The full variable domain, rest sourced from reference TRBV5-6 and TRBJ1-4, is DAGVTQSPTHLIKTRGQQVTLRCSPKSGHDTVSWYQQALGQGPQFIFQYYEEEERQRGNFPDRFSGHQFPNYSSELNVNALLLGDSALYLCASSYFPGQHEKLFFGSGTQLSVL.

This clonotype appeared a few times. Mismatch with germline at one junction end may stem from a read error. The chain is built from TRBV7-7 and TRBJ2-3, with a possible D match to TRBD2 (7 bases). This CDR3 has 15 residues. CDR1 and CDR2 from the germline V gene are SSHAT and FNYEAQ (reference sequence). CDR3 protein: CASSVLGGPEDTQYF. DNA of the CDR3: TGTGCTAGCAGCGTGCTGGGGGGGCCAGAAGATACGCAGTATTTT.

A few counts support this clonotype. V gene TRBV7-3 combines with J gene TRBJ1-1; the D gene is possibly TRBD1 (6 bases). Trimming cost V 5 bases and J 8 bases, with 12 bases left between them. The CDR3 loop spans 12 amino acids. In germline, CDR1 is SGHTA, CDR2 FQGTGA. This chain's CDR3 is CASSERGREAFF. The CDR3 nucleotides read TGTGCCAGCAGCGAACGGGGGCGGGAAGCTTTCTTT. The variable domain in full, with the rest retrieved from reference TRBV7-3 and TRBJ1-1, is GAGVSQTPSNKVTEKGKYVELRCDPISGHTALYWYRQSLGQGPEFLIYFQGTGAADDSGLPNDRFFAVRPEGSVSTLKIQRTERGDSAVYLCASSERGREAFFGQGTRLTVV.